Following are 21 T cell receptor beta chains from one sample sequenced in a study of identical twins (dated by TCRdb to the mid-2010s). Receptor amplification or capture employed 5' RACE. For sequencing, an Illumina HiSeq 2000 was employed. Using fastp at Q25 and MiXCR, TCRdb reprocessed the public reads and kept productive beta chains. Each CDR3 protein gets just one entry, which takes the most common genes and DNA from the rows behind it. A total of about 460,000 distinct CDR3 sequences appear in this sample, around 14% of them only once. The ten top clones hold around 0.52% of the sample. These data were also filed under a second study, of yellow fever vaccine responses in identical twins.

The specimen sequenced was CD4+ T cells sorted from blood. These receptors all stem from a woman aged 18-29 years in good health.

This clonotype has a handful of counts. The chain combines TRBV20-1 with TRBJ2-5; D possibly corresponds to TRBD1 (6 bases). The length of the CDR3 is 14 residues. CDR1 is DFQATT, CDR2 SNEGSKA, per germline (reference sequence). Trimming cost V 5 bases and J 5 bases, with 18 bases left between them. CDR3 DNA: TGCAGTGCTGGGAAGGGGCAGGGGACGGAGACCCAGTACTTC. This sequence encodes CSAGKGQGTETQYF.

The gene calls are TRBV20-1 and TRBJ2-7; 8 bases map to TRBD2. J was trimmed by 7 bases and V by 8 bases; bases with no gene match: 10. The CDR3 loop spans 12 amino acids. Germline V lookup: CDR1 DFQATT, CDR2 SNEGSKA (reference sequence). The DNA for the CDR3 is TGCAGTCTACTAGCGGATCCTCAAGAGCAGTACTTC. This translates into CSLLADPQEQYF.

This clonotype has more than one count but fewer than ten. Written as DNA, the CDR3 is TGTGCCAGCAGGATGGGACAGGGAACCTACTACGAGCAGTACTTC. It yields the protein CASRMGQGTYYEQYF. The chain couples TRBV2 to TRBJ2-7, with 9 positions matching TRBD1. The length of the CDR3 is 15 residues. V shed 6 bases, J shed 3 bases, and the junction held 9 bases outside the gene matches. CDR1 SNHLY and CDR2 FYNNEI come from the germline V gene.

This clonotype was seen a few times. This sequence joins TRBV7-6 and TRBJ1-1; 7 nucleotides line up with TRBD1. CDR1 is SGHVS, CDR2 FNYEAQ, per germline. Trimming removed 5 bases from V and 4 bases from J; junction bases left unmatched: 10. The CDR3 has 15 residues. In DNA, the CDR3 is TGTGCCAGCAGCACCTACAGGGGCAGTGGCACTGAAGCTTTCTTT. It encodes CASSTYRGSGTEAFF.

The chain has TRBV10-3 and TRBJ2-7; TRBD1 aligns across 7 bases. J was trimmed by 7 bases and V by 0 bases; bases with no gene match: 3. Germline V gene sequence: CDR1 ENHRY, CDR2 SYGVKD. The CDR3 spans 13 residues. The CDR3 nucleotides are TGTGCCATCAGTGAGTCAAACAGGGGAGAGCAGTACTTC. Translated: CAISESNRGEQYF.

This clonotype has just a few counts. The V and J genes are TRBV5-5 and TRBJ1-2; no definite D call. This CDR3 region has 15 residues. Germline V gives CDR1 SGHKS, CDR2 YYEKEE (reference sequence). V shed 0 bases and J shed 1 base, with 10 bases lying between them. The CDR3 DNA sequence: TGTGCCAGCAGCTTGGCCGGGGATGTTAACTATGGCTACACCTTC. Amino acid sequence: CASSLAGDVNYGYTF.

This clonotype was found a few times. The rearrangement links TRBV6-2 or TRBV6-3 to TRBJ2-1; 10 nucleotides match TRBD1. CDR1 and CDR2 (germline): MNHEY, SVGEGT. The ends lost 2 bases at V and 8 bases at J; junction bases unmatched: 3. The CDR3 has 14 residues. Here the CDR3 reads CASSYRQGADEQFF. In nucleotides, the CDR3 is TGTGCCAGCAGTTACCGACAGGGGGCGGATGAGCAGTTCTTC.

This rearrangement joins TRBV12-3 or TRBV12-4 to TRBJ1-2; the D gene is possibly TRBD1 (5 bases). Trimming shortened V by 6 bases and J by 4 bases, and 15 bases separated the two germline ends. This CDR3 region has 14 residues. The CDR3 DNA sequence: TGTGCCAGCAGCGTCGAACGGGGCGGCTATGGCTACACCTTC. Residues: CASSVERGGYGYTF.

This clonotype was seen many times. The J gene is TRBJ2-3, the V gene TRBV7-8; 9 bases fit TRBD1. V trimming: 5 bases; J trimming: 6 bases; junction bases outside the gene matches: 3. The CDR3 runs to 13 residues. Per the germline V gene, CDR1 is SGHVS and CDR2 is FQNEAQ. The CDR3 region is CASSGDRADTQYF. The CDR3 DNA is TGTGCCAGCAGCGGGGACAGGGCGGATACGCAGTATTTT.

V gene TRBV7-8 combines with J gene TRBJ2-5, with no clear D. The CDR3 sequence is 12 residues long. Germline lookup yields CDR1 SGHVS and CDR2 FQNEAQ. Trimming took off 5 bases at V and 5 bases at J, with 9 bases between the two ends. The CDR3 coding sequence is TGTGCCAGCAGCCGGGCAACGGAGACCCAGTACTTC. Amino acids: CASSRATETQYF.

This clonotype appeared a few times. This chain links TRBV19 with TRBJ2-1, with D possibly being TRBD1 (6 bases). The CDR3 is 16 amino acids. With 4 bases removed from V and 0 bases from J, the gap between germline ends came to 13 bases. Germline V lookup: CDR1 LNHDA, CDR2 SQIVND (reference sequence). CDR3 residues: CASSRGPGPSYNEQFF. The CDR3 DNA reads TGTGCCAGTAGTAGGGGGCCGGGGCCCTCCTACAATGAGCAGTTCTTC.

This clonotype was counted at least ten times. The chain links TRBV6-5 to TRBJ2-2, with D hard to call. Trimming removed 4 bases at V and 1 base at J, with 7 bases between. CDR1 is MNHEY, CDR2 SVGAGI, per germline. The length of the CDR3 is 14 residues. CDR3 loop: CASSLQRNTGELFF. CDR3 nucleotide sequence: TGTGCCAGCAGTTTACAGAGGAACACCGGGGAGCTGTTTTTT.

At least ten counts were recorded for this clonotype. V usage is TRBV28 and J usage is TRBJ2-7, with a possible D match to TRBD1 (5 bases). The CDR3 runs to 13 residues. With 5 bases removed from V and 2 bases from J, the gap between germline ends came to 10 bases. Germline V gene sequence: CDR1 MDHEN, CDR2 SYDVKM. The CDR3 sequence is CASSTGLAYEQYF. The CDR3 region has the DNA TGTGCCAGCAGTACAGGTCTAGCCTACGAGCAGTACTTC.

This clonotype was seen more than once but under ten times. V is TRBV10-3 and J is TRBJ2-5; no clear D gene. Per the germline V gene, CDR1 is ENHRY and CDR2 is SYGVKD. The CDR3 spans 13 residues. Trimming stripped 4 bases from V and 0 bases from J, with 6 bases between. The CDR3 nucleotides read TGTGCCATCAGTGGCAGAGACCAAGAGACCCAGTACTTC. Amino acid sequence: CAISGRDQETQYF.

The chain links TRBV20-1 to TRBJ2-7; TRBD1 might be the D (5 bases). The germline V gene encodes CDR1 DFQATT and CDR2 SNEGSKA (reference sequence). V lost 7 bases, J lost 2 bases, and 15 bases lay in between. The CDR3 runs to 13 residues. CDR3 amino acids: CSDRVVGAYEQYF. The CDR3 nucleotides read TGCAGTGATAGGGTGGTAGGGGCCTACGAGCAGTACTTC.

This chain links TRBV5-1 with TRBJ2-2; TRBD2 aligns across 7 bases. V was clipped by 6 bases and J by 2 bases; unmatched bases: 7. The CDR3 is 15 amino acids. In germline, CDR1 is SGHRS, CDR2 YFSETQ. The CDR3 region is CASTPRGENTGELFF. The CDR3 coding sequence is TGCGCCAGCACCCCCCGGGGGGAAAACACCGGGGAGCTGTTTTTT. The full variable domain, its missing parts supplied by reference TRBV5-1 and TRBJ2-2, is KAGVTQTPRYLIKTRGQQVTLSCSPISGHRSVSWYQQTPGQGLQFLFEYFSETQRNKGNFPGRFSGRQFSNSRSEMNVSTLELGDSALYLCASTPRGENTGELFFGEGSRLTVL.

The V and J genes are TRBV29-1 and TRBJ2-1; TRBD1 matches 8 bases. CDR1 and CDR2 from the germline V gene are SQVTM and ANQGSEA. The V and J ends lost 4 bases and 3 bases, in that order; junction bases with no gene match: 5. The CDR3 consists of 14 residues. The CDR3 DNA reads TGCAGCGTTGTTGAAGGGACAGGCTACAATGAGCAGTTCTTC. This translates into CSVVEGTGYNEQFF.

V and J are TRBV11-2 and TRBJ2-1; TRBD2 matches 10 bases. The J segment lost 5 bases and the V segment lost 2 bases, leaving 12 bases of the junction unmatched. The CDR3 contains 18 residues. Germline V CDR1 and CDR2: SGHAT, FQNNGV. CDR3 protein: CASSLQAGYSGGNNEQFF. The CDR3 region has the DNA TGTGCCAGCAGCTTACAGGCTGGTTATAGCGGGGGGAACAATGAGCAGTTCTTC.

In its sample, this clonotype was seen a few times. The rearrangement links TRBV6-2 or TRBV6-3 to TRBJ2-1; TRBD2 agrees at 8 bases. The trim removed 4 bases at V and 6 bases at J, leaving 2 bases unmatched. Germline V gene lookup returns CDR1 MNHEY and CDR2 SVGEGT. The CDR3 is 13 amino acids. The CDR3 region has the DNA TGTGCCAGCAGTTTTCGGGGGGGCAATGAGCAGTTCTTC. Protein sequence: CASSFRGGNEQFF.

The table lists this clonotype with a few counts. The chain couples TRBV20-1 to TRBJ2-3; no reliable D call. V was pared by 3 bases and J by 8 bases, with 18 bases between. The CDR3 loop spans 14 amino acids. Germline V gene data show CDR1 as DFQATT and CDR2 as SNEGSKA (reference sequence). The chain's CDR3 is CSASPKGWSGTQYF. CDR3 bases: TGCAGTGCTAGCCCCAAGGGTTGGTCTGGTACGCAGTATTTT.

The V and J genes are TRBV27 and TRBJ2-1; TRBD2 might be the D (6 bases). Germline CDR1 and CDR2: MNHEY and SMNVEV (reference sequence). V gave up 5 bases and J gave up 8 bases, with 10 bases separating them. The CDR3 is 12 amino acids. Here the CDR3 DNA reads TGTGCCAGCAGTCGTAGCGGCCATGAGCAGTTCTTC. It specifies CASSRSGHEQFF.